A selection of T cell receptor beta chains follows, all from one sample in a study of blood T cell repertoires in COVID-19. The table came from immunoSEQ multiplex PCR; TCRdb's copy has only in-frame clones and leaves some out. The table lists around 31,000 clones, roughly 86% of them singletons, with 7.9% in the top ten. Sequenced material: peripheral blood. Source of these receptors: a man in his 60s with COVID-19, enrolled during active disease. Both conserved end residues are part of each CDR3. The D gene is left open where the match is weak. Clone size appears in some rows only: once, few, many, or a class for an expanded clone.

length,V,size,J,D,DNA,CDR3
15,TRBV7-9,once,TRBJ1-1,NA,TGTGCCAGCAGCATCCCCCGGGACACGGACACTGAAGCTTTCTTT,CASSIPRDTDTEAFF
16,TRBV6-6,NA,TRBJ2-7,NA,TGTGCCAGCAGTTACTCGGGACGGGAGTTCCCCCTCGAGCAGTACTTC,CASSYSGREFPLEQYF
15,TRBV5-7,NA,TRBJ2-1,TRBD2,TGTGCCAGCAGTCGTAGCGGGAGGGGGTACAATGAGCAGTTCTTC,CASSRSGRGYNEQFF
12,TRBV29-1,NA,TRBJ2-7,TRBD1,TGCAGCGTTATGGACAGGGTTAACGAGCAGTACTTC,CSVMDRVNEQYF
15,TRBV7-9,NA,TRBJ2-7,TRBD1,TGTGCCAGCAGCTTAGAGGCAGGGGGTTCCTACGAGCAGTACTTC,CASSLEAGGSYEQYF
15,TRBV6-5,NA,TRBJ2-1,TRBD2,TGTGCCAGCAGACGGACTAGCGGGGAGTACAATGAGCAGTTCTTC,CASRRTSGEYNEQFF
13,TRBV12-3/TRBV12-4,NA,TRBJ1-2,NA,TGTGCCAGCAGTTTCAGGAGGGCTGGCGGCTACACCTTC,CASSFRRAGGYTF
13,TRBV2,NA,TRBJ1-1,NA,TGTGCCAGCAGTGTGAAGGCAGGGACTGAAGCTTTCTTT,CASSVKAGTEAFF
17,TRBV19,NA,TRBJ1-2,TRBD1,TGTGCCAGTAGTACCCCCGGGACAGGGGGCGCTGGGTATGGCTACACCTTC,CASSTPGTGGAGYGYTF
14,TRBV6-5,NA,TRBJ1-2,NA,TGTGCCAGCAGTTACTCGTTAGGGACAAAAGGCTACACCTTC,CASSYSLGTKGYTF
17,TRBV6-2/TRBV6-3,few,TRBJ1-3,NA,TGTGCCAGCAGCCGCGACAGAAATCTATACTCTGGAAACACCATATATTTT,CASSRDRNLYSGNTIYF
15,TRBV5-1,NA,TRBJ2-3,NA,TGCGCCAGCAGCTTGGACGGTGTAACCACAGATACGCAGTATTTT,CASSLDGVTTDTQYF
15,TRBV7-9,NA,TRBJ1-5,NA,TGTGCCAGCAGCTTAGCGGGTGGAGCTTTGCAGCCCCAGCATTTT,CASSLAGGALQPQHF
15,TRBV27,NA,TRBJ2-7,NA,TGTGCCAGCAGTTTTTTGAGCAGACACTCCTACGAGCAGTACTTC,CASSFLSRHSYEQYF
16,TRBV5-4,NA,TRBJ2-2,TRBD1,TGTGCCAGCAGCCCCCCGGGACAGGGGACCGTCGGGGAGCTGTTTTTT,CASSPPGQGTVGELFF
15,TRBV28,NA,TRBJ1-5,TRBD1,TGTGCCAGCAGTCTAAACAGGGGGCGCGATCAGCCCCAGCATTTT,CASSLNRGRDQPQHF